This TCR beta chain was documented in a study of blood T cells in healthy people across ages. This clonotype was observed many times. A second roughly 6 to 11 cycle PCR used barcoded and J-beta primers. A template-switch adaptor containing 12 random nucleotides labeled each cDNA molecule. Using its own MiXCR run on the 5' RACE reads, TCRdb lists one record per CDR3 protein. In the table there are around 1.7 million distinct CDR3 sequences, 28% of which are singletons. V was trimmed by 1 base and J by 14 bases, leaving 15 bases between them. Germline V gene lookup returns CDR1 SGHTA and CDR2 FQGNSA. The CDR3 loop spans 13 amino acids. Healthy Caucasians from Russia aged roughly 6 to 95 served as donors. Every donor provided around 9.5 milliliters of peripheral blood. The total RNA that was extracted per sample amounted to at least 5.5 micrograms.

This receptor was identified in a woman in her 30s in good health. The specimen sequenced was blood. This sequence joins TRBV7-2 and TRBJ2-1; a possible D gene is TRBD1 (6 bases). This chain's CDR3 is CASSLGATGREFF. Here the CDR3 DNA reads TGTGCCAGCAGCTTAGGGGCGACAGGAAGGGAGTTCTTC.